Listed below are T cell receptor beta chains from one sample, sequenced in a study of Tregs in tolerant kidney transplant recipients. Clones were sequenced by immunoSEQ multiplex PCR, and TCRdb holds only the in-frame ones, with some missing. The sample has about 94,000 clones, approximately 94% seen once. Sequences were derived from CD4+ T cells from blood, sampled before the transplant. These receptors were obtained from a human donor who received a combined kidney and bone marrow transplant. Each CDR3 is given with its conserved first and last residue. D genes are given only for firm matches. Not all rows give a size; the values are once, few, many and, for expanded clones, a class.

d_gene: NA
j_gene: TRBJ2-7
abundance: NA
v_gene: TRBV5-4
CDR3nt: TGTGCCAGCAGCTTGGTCCCGGTGTCGGACGAGCAGTACTTC
CDR3aa: CASSLVPVSDEQYF

d_gene: TRBD1
j_gene: TRBJ2-7
abundance: NA
v_gene: TRBV29-1
CDR3nt: TGCAGCGTTGAAGATCCCCACGGACAGGGCTACGAGCAGTACTTC
CDR3aa: CSVEDPHGQGYEQYF

d_gene: TRBD1
j_gene: TRBJ1-6
abundance: NA
v_gene: TRBV19
CDR3nt: TGTGCCAGTAGGGATACCAGTCGGGACAGGGTTTCACCCCTCCACTTT
CDR3aa: CASRDTSRDRVSPLHF

d_gene: NA
j_gene: TRBJ1-2
abundance: NA
v_gene: TRBV6-1
CDR3nt: TGTGCCAGCAGTGAAGCCGGGTTGAGGGTGTTTGGCTACACCTTC
CDR3aa: CASSEAGLRVFGYTF

d_gene: TRBD1
j_gene: TRBJ1-5
abundance: NA
v_gene: TRBV18
CDR3nt: TGTGCCAGCTCACCCAGGGGGCGCGGTCAGCCCCAGCATTTT
CDR3aa: CASSPRGRGQPQHF

d_gene: TRBD2
j_gene: TRBJ2-5
abundance: NA
v_gene: TRBV11-1
CDR3nt: TGTGCCAGCAGCGTCGGGCTAGCGGGGGGGCTACAAGAGACCCAGTACTTC
CDR3aa: CASSVGLAGGLQETQYF

d_gene: NA
j_gene: TRBJ2-7
abundance: NA
v_gene: TRBV18
CDR3nt: TGTGCCAGCTCCCACAATACGGGGGCCTACGAGCAGTACTTC
CDR3aa: CASSHNTGAYEQYF

d_gene: TRBD1
j_gene: TRBJ1-3
abundance: NA
v_gene: TRBV5-1
CDR3nt: TGCGCCAGCAGCTTGGCCGGGAGGGACAGGGGGCAACGTGGAAACACCATATATTTT
CDR3aa: CASSLAGRDRGQRGNTIYF

d_gene: TRBD2
j_gene: TRBJ2-3
abundance: once
v_gene: TRBV7-2
CDR3nt: TGTGCCAGCAGCTCCCGGGGGGGCCAAGGTACGCAGTATTTT
CDR3aa: CASSSRGGQGTQYF

d_gene: TRBD2
j_gene: TRBJ2-7
abundance: NA
v_gene: TRBV10-2
CDR3nt: TGCGCCAGCAGTGGGGGGCTAGCGGGAGTGGACGAGCAGTACTTC
CDR3aa: CASSGGLAGVDEQYF

d_gene: TRBD2
j_gene: TRBJ2-1
abundance: NA
v_gene: TRBV5-1
CDR3nt: TGCGCCAGCAGCTTGGGACTAGCGGGAGGGAACAATGAGCAGTTCTTC
CDR3aa: CASSLGLAGGNNEQFF

d_gene: TRBD1
j_gene: TRBJ2-3
abundance: NA
v_gene: TRBV7-3
CDR3nt: TGTGCCAGTGGACGGGACAGGAGTCCCCATACGCAGTATTTT
CDR3aa: CASGRDRSPHTQYF

d_gene: NA
j_gene: TRBJ2-3
abundance: NA
v_gene: TRBV11-3
CDR3nt: TGTGCCAGCAGCCGCGGTAGCGGACCTAATACGCAGTATTTT
CDR3aa: CASSRGSGPNTQYF

d_gene: TRBD1
j_gene: TRBJ1-2
abundance: few
v_gene: TRBV28
CDR3nt: TGTGCCAGCAGAGTCACAGGGGGAGGAAATATGGACTATGGCTACACCTTC
CDR3aa: CASRVTGGGNMDYGYTF

d_gene: NA
j_gene: TRBJ1-2
abundance: NA
v_gene: TRBV18
CDR3nt: TGTGCCAGCTCAAGACTCGACGGTGGGAACTATGGCTACACCTTC
CDR3aa: CASSRLDGGNYGYTF

d_gene: NA
j_gene: TRBJ2-3
abundance: NA
v_gene: TRBV7-9
CDR3nt: TGTGCCAGCAGCTTACGGATCGGGTACACAGATACGCAGTATTTT
CDR3aa: CASSLRIGYTDTQYF

d_gene: NA
j_gene: TRBJ2-1
abundance: NA
v_gene: TRBV7-3
CDR3nt: TGTGCCAGCAGCTTCCGGGACATCGCCTACAATGAGCAGTTCTTC
CDR3aa: CASSFRDIAYNEQFF

d_gene: TRBD1
j_gene: TRBJ2-1
abundance: NA
v_gene: TRBV9
CDR3nt: TGTGCCAGCAGCGCCCGGACAGGGCTCAATGAGCAGTTCTTC
CDR3aa: CASSARTGLNEQFF

d_gene: TRBD1
j_gene: TRBJ2-5
abundance: NA
v_gene: TRBV5-6
CDR3nt: TGTGCCAGCAGCACTGGGACAGGGCCGGGGGAGACCCAGTACTTC
CDR3aa: CASSTGTGPGETQYF

d_gene: TRBD1
j_gene: TRBJ1-2
abundance: NA
v_gene: TRBV9
CDR3nt: TGTGCCAGCCACAGGGGGCCAGGGTATGGCTACACCTTC
CDR3aa: CASHRGPGYGYTF

d_gene: NA
j_gene: TRBJ1-5
abundance: NA
v_gene: TRBV7-9
CDR3nt: TGTGCCAGCAGCCCGGGAAGGGCTAATCAGCCCCAGCATTTT
CDR3aa: CASSPGRANQPQHF

d_gene: TRBD1
j_gene: TRBJ2-3
abundance: NA
v_gene: TRBV19
CDR3nt: TGTGCCAGTAGGACGGGACAGGTAGCAGATACGCAGTATTTT
CDR3aa: CASRTGQVADTQYF

d_gene: NA
j_gene: TRBJ2-7
abundance: NA
v_gene: TRBV6-1
CDR3nt: TGTGCCAGCAGTGAAAGGTTGGGTGTTGAGGGCTACGAGCAGTACTTC
CDR3aa: CASSERLGVEGYEQYF

d_gene: NA
j_gene: TRBJ2-3
abundance: once
v_gene: TRBV7-2
CDR3nt: TGTGCCAGCAGCTTAGTTAGCGGCACAGATACGCAGTATTTT
CDR3aa: CASSLVSGTDTQYF

d_gene: TRBD2
j_gene: TRBJ2-2
abundance: NA
v_gene: TRBV7-9
CDR3nt: TGTGCCAGCAGCCCCATTTCTAGCGGGGAGAACACCGGGGAGCTGTTTTTT
CDR3aa: CASSPISSGENTGELFF

d_gene: NA
j_gene: TRBJ2-7
abundance: NA
v_gene: TRBV9
CDR3nt: TGTGCCAGCAGCCGGGACTCTGGCCCCTACGAGCAGTACTTC
CDR3aa: CASSRDSGPYEQYF